This is a list of T cell receptor beta chains from one sample in a study of early T cells in non-severe SARS-CoV-2 infection. TCRdb independently ran MiXCR on the 5' RACE reads; one entry per CDR3 protein. The sample contains 90,000 to 120,000 distinct CDR3 sequences, around 10% of which appear only once. The sample comprised whole blood. The receptor set was obtained from an adult who was a healthcare worker with PCR-confirmed SARS-CoV-2 infection or an uninfected control (not recorded which). The CDR3 runs from the conserved cysteine through the conserved F or W. D genes are given only for firm matches. Clone size is not always given. Where it is, it says once, few, many or a class for expanded clones.

clone_size	d_call	v_call	j_call	cdr3_nt	cdr3_aa
many	-	TRBV6-5	TRBJ2-1	TGTGCCAGCACCCACCTCGAGGACGGACTAACAAATGAGCAGTTCTTC	CASTHLEDGLTNEQFF
few	-	TRBV7-9	TRBJ2-2	TGTGCCAGCAGCTTAGGGTCCTTGAACACCGGGGAGCTGTTTTTT	CASSLGSLNTGELFF
few	-	TRBV11-3	TRBJ2-5	TGTGCCAGCAGCCCCGATCCCTGGGAGACCCAGTACTTC	CASSPDPWETQYF
many	-	TRBV6-2/TRBV6-3	TRBJ2-7	TGTGCCAGCAGTTACTGGACACCCACCTACGAGCAGTACTTC	CASSYWTPTYEQYF
many	TRBD2	TRBV28	TRBJ2-3	TGTGCCAGCAATCCCGGGACTAGCGGGAGGGCCCTGATCACAGATACGCAGTATTTT	CASNPGTSGRALITDTQYF
-	TRBD1	TRBV4-1	TRBJ1-4	TGCGCCAGCAGCCAAGGGAGGGGGCAAGTAACTAATGAAAAACTGTTTTTT	CASSQGRGQVTNEKLFF
few	-	TRBV5-1	TRBJ2-3	TGCGCCAGCAGCTTTTTACCCAGCGGTCCCGGTAATACGCAGTATTTT	CASSFLPSGPGNTQYF
many	TRBD2	TRBV9	TRBJ2-1	TGTGCCAGCGCTGTAGCGGGAGGGGGGCCTTACAATGAGCAGTTCTTC	CASAVAGGGPYNEQFF
-	TRBD2	TRBV11-2	TRBJ2-1	TGTGCCAGCAGCCCGAGACTAGCGGGATTCGTCGCGAATGAGCAGTTCTTC	CASSPRLAGFVANEQFF
-	TRBD1	TRBV19	TRBJ2-1	TGTGCCAGTAGTATCCGACAGGGGGTTGCGGTCTTC	CASSIRQGVAVF
many	-	TRBV5-5	TRBJ2-1	TGTGCCAGCAGCTTGGATAGCGGTCCCTACAATGAGCAGTTCTTC	CASSLDSGPYNEQFF
-	-	TRBV12-3/TRBV12-4	TRBJ2-7	TGTGCCAGCAGTCCGGGGTTTAACGAGCAGTACTTC	CASSPGFNEQYF
-	TRBD2	TRBV6-6	TRBJ2-5	TGTGCCAGCAGTTGGCGGGAGAAGGTCAGGGAGACCCAGTACTTC	CASSWREKVRETQYF
many	-	TRBV5-1	TRBJ2-2	TGCGCCAGCAGCTTGATGGACGGGCAAATGGAGCTGTTTTTT	CASSLMDGQMELFF
few	TRBD1	TRBV18	TRBJ2-1	TGTGCCAGCTCACACGGATCACAGGGGGCGAAAGATGAGCAGTTCTTC	CASSHGSQGAKDEQFF
-	-	TRBV28	TRBJ1-2	TGTGCCAGCAGTTTAGCCGCCTATGGCTACACCTTC	CASSLAAYGYTF
-	-	TRBV21-1	TRBJ2-1	TGTGCCAGCAGCACGGGACCCTTTATATCCTACAATGAGCAGTTCTTC	CASSTGPFISYNEQFF
many	-	TRBV12-3/TRBV12-4	TRBJ2-3	TGTGCCAGCAGCCTCAGGGTAGATACGCAGTATTTT	CASSLRVDTQYF
many	-	TRBV15	TRBJ1-5	TGTGCCACCGGGGTTAATAGCAATCAGCCCCAGCATTTT	CATGVNSNQPQHF
few	-	TRBV21-1	TRBJ2-7	TGTGCCAGCAGAAATAAAGGGCCAGAGGACGAGCAGTACTTC	CASRNKGPEDEQYF
-	-	TRBV20-1	TRBJ1-1	TGCAGTGTCGCCCGGGGGAACACTGAAGCTTTCTTT	CSVARGNTEAFF
-	-	TRBV6-5	TRBJ2-1	TGTGCCAGCAAATTGCGGGGATCCGATGAGCAGTTCTTC	CASKLRGSDEQFF
few	TRBD1	TRBV29-1	TRBJ2-3	TGCAGCGTTGTAGCTCAGGGGGGCACAGATACGCAGTATTTT	CSVVAQGGTDTQYF
-	TRBD2	TRBV7-9	TRBJ2-7	TGTGCCAGCAGCCTATCCGGGACTAGCGGGACAAACTCCTACGAGCGGTACTTC	CASSLSGTSGTNSYERYF
few	TRBD2	TRBV11-1	TRBJ2-3	TGTGCCAGCAGCCCCCGGACTAGCGGTGGGAATACGCAGTATTTT	CASSPRTSGGNTQYF
many	-	TRBV11-2	TRBJ1-6	TGTGCCAGCAGCTTAGAAGGGGACGCGATGGGGTCACCCCTCCACTTT	CASSLEGDAMGSPLHF
many	-	TRBV6-2/TRBV6-3	TRBJ2-7	TGTGCCAGCAGTTACCGGTCTAGTCAAACATCCTACGAGCAGTACTTC	CASSYRSSQTSYEQYF
many	-	TRBV6-5	TRBJ2-3	TGTGCCAGCAGTTACCTCAGTAGTTGGGATCGCCCAGATACGCAGTATTTT	CASSYLSSWDRPDTQYF
-	-	TRBV20-1	TRBJ2-7	TGCAGTGCTAGAGGGCCATACAAGCAGTACTTC	CSARGPYKQYF
many	TRBD1	TRBV4-1	TRBJ2-4	TGCGCCAGCAGCCAAGATCCCACCTTGACAGGGGGTAAAAACATTCAGTACTTC	CASSQDPTLTGGKNIQYF
-	TRBD2	TRBV20-1	TRBJ2-1	TGCAGTGCTAGACAGACTAGCGGGGCCAATGAGCAGTTCTTC	CSARQTSGANEQFF
-	-	TRBV5-1	TRBJ2-2	TGCGCCACAGCGGTGGAGAACACCGGGGAGCTGTTTTTT	CATAVENTGELFF
many	-	TRBV11-2	TRBJ2-7	TGTGCCAGCAGCGATTCAGCCCGGGACAACTCCTACGAGCAGTACTTC	CASSDSARDNSYEQYF
few	-	TRBV20-1	TRBJ2-7	TGCAGTGCTAGCAGGGGAAGCTCCTACGAGCAGTACTTC	CSASRGSSYEQYF
-	TRBD1	TRBV5-4	TRBJ2-2	TGTGCCAGCAGCTTGGGGGGGACAGCCGGGGAGCTGTTTTTT	CASSLGGTAGELFF
-	TRBD1	TRBV24-1	TRBJ2-3	TGTGCCACCAGCGACAGGGCGACAATCCATACGCAGTATTTT	CATSDRATIHTQYF
few	TRBD1	TRBV6-5	TRBJ2-3	TGTGCCAGCAGCCGATGGACAGGGGGCGCAGATACGCAGTATTTT	CASSRWTGGADTQYF
-	TRBD2	TRBV2	TRBJ2-2	TGTGCCAGCAGCCCTCAATTAGGACTAGCCGGGGAGCTGTTTTTT	CASSPQLGLAGELFF
few	TRBD1	TRBV28	TRBJ2-7	TGTGCCAGCAGTCCCCGGACAGGGGGCGAGCAGTACTTC	CASSPRTGGEQYF